This T cell receptor beta chain was identified in a study of Graves' ophthalmopathy and Graves' hyperthyroidism. Study-level findings and limits: Sensitivity reached 87.88% and specificity 81.08% for a 13-signature model separating ophthalmopathy from stable hyperthyroidism.

This CDR3 has 14 residues. V lost 5 bases, J lost 5 bases, and 7 bases stayed unmatched. Germline V CDR1 and CDR2: SGHAT, FQNNGV. This clonotype was detected many times. The antigen is unknown. Amplification from RNA transcripts yielded the TCR beta CDR3 regions. The first-round RT-PCR employed HTBI primers together with the Qiagen OneStep RT-PCR kit. A multiplex PCR was then performed as the second round. A single record per CDR3 protein comes from TCRdb applying MiXCR to the multiplex PCR reads. The sample has 300,000 to 400,000 distinct CDR3 sequences, about 18% seen once. The rearrangement uses TRBV11-2 and TRBJ1-1; 8 bases match TRBD1. The sample consisted of peripheral blood. This TCR came from an adult woman with stable Graves' hyperthyroidism. The CDR3 is CASSVPTGGTEAFF. The CDR3 nucleotides are TGTGCCAGCAGCGTTCCAACAGGGGGGACTGAAGCTTTCTTT. Full variable domain (missing parts from reference TRBV11-2 and TRBJ1-1): EAGVAQSPRYKIIEKRQSVAFWCNPISGHATLYWYQQILGQGPKLLIQFQNNGVVDDSQLPKDRFSAERLKGVDSTLKIQPAKLEDSAVYLCASSVPTGGTEAFFGQGTRLTVV.